This record concerns one TCR beta chain sequence. The sample originates from a study of blood T cell repertoires in COVID-19. Background on the study: COVID-19 samples from acute and convalescent phases originated in the United States, Italy and Spain.

Trimming shortened V by 11 bases and J by 8 bases, and 19 bases separated the two germline ends. CDR1 ENHRY and CDR2 SYGVKD come from the germline V gene. CDR3 length equals 14 residues. Libraries were prepared by immunoSEQ multiplex PCR; TCRdb keeps only in-frame clonotypes and omits some of them. This repertoire shows about 110,000 clones, approximately 83% found once; its top ten account for just over 4%. V is TRBV10-3 and J is TRBJ1-6; D might be TRBD1 (5 bases). This receptor was taken from a woman in her 70s with acute or convalescent COVID-19. The sample was peripheral blood. The CDR3 nucleotides read TGTGCCCCCATGGGGGGGAAACCTTATTCACCCCTCCACTTT. Translating gives CAPMGGKPYSPLHF.